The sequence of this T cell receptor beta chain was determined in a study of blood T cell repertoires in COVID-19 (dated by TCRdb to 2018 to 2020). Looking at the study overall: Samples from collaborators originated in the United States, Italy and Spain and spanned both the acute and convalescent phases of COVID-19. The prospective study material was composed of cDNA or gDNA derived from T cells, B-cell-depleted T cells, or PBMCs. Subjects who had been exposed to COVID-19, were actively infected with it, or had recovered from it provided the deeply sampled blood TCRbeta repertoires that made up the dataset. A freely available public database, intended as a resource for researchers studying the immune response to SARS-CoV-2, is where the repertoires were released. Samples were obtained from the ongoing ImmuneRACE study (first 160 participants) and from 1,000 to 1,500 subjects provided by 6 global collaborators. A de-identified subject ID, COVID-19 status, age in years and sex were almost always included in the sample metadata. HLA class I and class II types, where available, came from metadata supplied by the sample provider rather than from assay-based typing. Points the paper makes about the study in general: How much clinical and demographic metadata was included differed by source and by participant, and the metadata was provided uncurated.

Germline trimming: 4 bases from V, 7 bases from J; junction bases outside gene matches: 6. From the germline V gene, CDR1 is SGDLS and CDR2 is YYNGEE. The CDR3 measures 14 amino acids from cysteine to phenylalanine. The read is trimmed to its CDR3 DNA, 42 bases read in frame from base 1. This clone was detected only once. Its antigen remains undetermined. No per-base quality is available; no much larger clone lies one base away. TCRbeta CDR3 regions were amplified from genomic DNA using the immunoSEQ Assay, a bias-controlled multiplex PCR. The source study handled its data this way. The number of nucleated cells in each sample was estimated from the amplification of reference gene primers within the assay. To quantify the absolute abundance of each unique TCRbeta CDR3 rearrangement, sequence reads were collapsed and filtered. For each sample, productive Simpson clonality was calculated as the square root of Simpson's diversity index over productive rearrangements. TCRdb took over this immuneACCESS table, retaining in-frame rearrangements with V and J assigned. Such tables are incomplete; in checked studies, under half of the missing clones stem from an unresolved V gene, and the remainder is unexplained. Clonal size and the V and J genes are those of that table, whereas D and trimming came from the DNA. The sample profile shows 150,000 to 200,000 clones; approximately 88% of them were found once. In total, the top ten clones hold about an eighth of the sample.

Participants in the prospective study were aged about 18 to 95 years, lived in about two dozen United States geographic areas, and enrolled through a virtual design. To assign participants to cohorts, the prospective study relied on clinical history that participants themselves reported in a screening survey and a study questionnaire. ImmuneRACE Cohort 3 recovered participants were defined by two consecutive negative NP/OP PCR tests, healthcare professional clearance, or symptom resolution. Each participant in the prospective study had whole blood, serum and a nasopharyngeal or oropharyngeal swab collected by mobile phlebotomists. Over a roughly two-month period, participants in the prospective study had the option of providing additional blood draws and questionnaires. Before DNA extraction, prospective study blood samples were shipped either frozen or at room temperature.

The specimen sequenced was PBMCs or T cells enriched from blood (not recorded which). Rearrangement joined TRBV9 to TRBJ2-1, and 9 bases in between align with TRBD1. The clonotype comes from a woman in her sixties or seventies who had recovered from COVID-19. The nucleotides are TGTGCCAGCAGCATGGACAGGGGAAGGAATGAGCAGTTCTTC. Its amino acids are CASSMDRGRNEQFF.